This TCR beta chain is drawn from a study of T cells after yellow fever vaccination. Findings and limits, study-wide: Abundant clonotypes from the bulk population could have been carried over as contaminants into FACS-sorted repertoires. Booster samples showed a return of most primary-vaccination clones (roughly 96% CD4, 80% to 90% CD8).

TCR cDNA was made by 5'RACE template switching, adding a universal primer site and UMIs. TCRdb processed the 5' RACE reads anew with MiXCR; each CDR3 protein has one entry. The sample has around 350,000 distinct CDR3 sequences, 6.2% seen once; the top ten hold approximately 16%. At least ten counts were recorded for this clonotype. Its antigen is not known. Source: PBMCs, taken 5 days after the yellow fever booster vaccination. This TCR came from a man aged 25-45 years who received the YFV17D yellow fever vaccine.

CDR3: CASSLDRYRTGANVLTF. CDR3 nucleotides: TGTGCCAGCAGCTTAGATCGCTACCGGACTGGGGCCAACGTCCTGACTTTC. The V and J genes are TRBV11-2 and TRBJ2-6; D call uncertain. Trimming shortened V by 0 bases and J by 2 bases, and 11 bases separated the two germline ends. The germline V gene encodes CDR1 SGHAT and CDR2 FQNNGV. This CDR3 is built from 17 residues.